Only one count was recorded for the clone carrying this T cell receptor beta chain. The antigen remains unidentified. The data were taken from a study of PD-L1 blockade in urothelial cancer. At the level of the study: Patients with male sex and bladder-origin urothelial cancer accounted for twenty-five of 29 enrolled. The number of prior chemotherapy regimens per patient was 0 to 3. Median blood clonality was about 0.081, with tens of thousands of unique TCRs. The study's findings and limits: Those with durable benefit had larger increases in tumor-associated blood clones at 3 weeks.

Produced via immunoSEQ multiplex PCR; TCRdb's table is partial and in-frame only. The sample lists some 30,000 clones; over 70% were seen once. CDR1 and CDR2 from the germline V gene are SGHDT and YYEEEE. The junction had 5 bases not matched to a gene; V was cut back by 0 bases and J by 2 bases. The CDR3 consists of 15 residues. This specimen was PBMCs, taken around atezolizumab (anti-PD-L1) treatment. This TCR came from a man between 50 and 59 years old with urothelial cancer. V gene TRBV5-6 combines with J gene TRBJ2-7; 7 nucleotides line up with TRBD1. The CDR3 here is CASSLGGTGAYEQYF. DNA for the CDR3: TGTGCCAGCAGCTTGGGGGGAACAGGGGCCTACGAGCAGTACTTC.